This is a list of T cell receptor beta chains from one sample in a study of blood T cell repertoires in COVID-19. Method: immunoSEQ multiplex PCR; TCRdb's copy keeps in-frame clones and lacks some. The sample consists of 200,000 or so clones, more than 65% of them appearing once. Sequencing input: peripheral blood. The receptors stem from a woman aged 55-70 years with acute or convalescent COVID-19. CDR3s include the opening cysteine and the closing phenylalanine or tryptophan. The D gene is left open where the match is weak. Where a row states a size, it is once, few, many or the class of an expanded clone; other rows omit it.

d_call j_call v_call clone_size cdr3_aa cdr3_nt
NA TRBJ1-2 TRBV4-2 NA CASSQERQPTLCGYTF TGTGCCAGCAGCCAAGAACGACAGCCAACGTTGTGTGGCTACACCTTC
NA TRBJ1-2 TRBV18 NA CASSPPGLGYTF TGTGCCAGCTCACCTCCAGGGTTGGGCTACACCTTC
TRBD2 TRBJ2-5 TRBV6-5 NA CASSYRGGGQETQYF TGTGCCAGCAGTTACCGCGGGGGAGGACAAGAGACCCAGTACTTC
NA TRBJ1-4 TRBV19 NA CASSPGTPREKLFF TGTGCCAGTAGTCCCGGGACTCCTCGTGAAAAACTGTTTTTT
NA TRBJ1-1 TRBV20-1 few CSAAGPTEAFF TGCAGTGCGGCAGGGCCCACTGAAGCTTTCTTT
NA TRBJ1-4 TRBV4-1 few CASSRAGSNEKLFF TGCGCCAGCAGCCGGGCAGGTTCTAATGAAAAACTGTTTTTT
TRBD1 TRBJ1-2 TRBV27 NA CASSSRTGNGYTF TGTGCCAGCAGTTCCCGGACAGGGAATGGCTACACCTTC
TRBD1 TRBJ2-2 TRBV6-4 NA CASSERTGAHRELFF TGTGCCAGCAGTGAAAGGACAGGGGCCCACCGGGAGCTGTTTTTT
NA TRBJ1-3 TRBV30 once CAWTQGGFAGNTIYF TGTGCCTGGACCCAAGGAGGTTTCGCTGGAAACACCATATATTTT
TRBD1 TRBJ1-6 TRBV5-1 NA CASSLSGGGFNSPLHF TGCGCCAGCAGCTTAAGTGGAGGGGGCTTTAATTCACCCCTCCACTTT
TRBD2 TRBJ2-2 TRBV11-3 NA CASADGGLAGELFF TGTGCCAGCGCCGACGGGGGGTTGGCCGGGGAGCTGTTTTTT
NA TRBJ2-5 TRBV19 NA CASSSHSTGDSETQYF TGTGCCAGTAGTTCCCACTCTACAGGGGACTCCGAGACCCAGTACTTC
TRBD2 TRBJ2-1 TRBV15 NA CATRRVAGLNSYNEQFF TGTGCCACCAGGAGGGTAGCGGGCCTCAACTCCTACAATGAGCAGTTCTTC
NA TRBJ1-1 TRBV5-1 NA CASSLDGQPDTEAFF TGCGCCAGCAGCTTGGATGGACAGCCCGACACTGAAGCTTTCTTT
TRBD1 TRBJ1-3 TRBV11-1 NA CASSMDRRNTIYF TGTGCCAGCAGCATGGACAGGAGAAACACCATATATTTT
NA TRBJ2-2 TRBV3-1/TRBV3-2 NA CASSGGTVGTGELFF TGTGCCAGCAGCGGCGGGACAGTTGGCACCGGGGAGCTGTTTTTT
TRBD1 TRBJ1-1 TRBV18 NA CASSQTGGVTEAFF TGTGCCAGCTCACAAACAGGGGGAGTCACTGAAGCTTTCTTT
TRBD1 TRBJ2-5 TRBV7-3 NA CASSLFGSGQGEETQYF TGTGCCAGCAGCTTATTCGGTTCGGGACAGGGGGAAGAGACCCAGTACTTC
NA TRBJ2-5 TRBV6-6 NA CASSSRGETQYF TGTGCCAGCAGTTCTCGCGGGGAGACCCAGTACTTC
NA TRBJ1-1 TRBV4-2 NA CASSQISGTEAFF TGTGCCAGCAGCCAGATTTCGGGGACTGAAGCTTTCTTT
TRBD1 TRBJ1-1 TRBV2 few CASGRGQGTEAFF TGTGCCAGCGGCAGGGGGCAGGGTACTGAAGCTTTCTTT
NA TRBJ1-3 TRBV7-6 NA CASSTGQTGNTIYF TGTGCCAGCAGCACCGGACAGACCGGAAACACCATATATTTT
TRBD1 TRBJ2-2 TRBV19 NA CASSPLIRTGQKPNTGELFF TGTGCCAGTAGCCCGCTCATTAGGACAGGGCAAAAACCGAACACCGGGGAGCTGTTTTTT